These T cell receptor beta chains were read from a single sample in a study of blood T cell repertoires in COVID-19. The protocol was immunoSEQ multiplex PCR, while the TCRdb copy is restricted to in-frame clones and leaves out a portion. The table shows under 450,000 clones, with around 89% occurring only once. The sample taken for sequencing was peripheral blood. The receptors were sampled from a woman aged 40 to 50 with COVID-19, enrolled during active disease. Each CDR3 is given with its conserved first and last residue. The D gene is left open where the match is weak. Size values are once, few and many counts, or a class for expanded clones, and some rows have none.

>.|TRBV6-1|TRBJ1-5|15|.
TGTGCCAGCAGTGAAGTAGCCGGCCGGGGGGGGCCCCAGCATTTT
CASSEVAGRGGPQHF
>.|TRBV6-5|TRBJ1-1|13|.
TGTGCCAGCATGTCTTGGGCGGGTTATGAAGCTTTCTTT
CASMSWAGYEAFF
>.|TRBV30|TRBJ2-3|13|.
TGTGCCTGGGGAGGCGGGAGCACAGATACGCAGTATTTT
CAWGGGSTDTQYF
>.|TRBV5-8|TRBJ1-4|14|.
TGTGCCAGCAGCTTAAGGACAGTTAATGAAAAACTGTTTTTT
CASSLRTVNEKLFF
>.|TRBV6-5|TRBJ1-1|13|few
TGTGCCAGCAGTTACAGGGGTGGCACTGAAGCTTTCTTT
CASSYRGGTEAFF
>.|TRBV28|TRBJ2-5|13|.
TGTGCCACCCACGGGGAGGACCAAGAGACCCAGTACTTC
CATHGEDQETQYF
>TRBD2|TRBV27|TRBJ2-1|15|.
TGTGCCAGCAGTTTTACTAGCGGGGCCTACAATGAGCAGTTCTTC
CASSFTSGAYNEQFF
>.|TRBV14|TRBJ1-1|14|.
TGTGCCAGCAGCCAAGTCAGGGGTAACACTGAAGCTTTCTTT
CASSQVRGNTEAFF
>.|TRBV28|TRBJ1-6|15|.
TGTGCCAGCAGCAGTCCGGTCGGGAGTAATTCACCCCTCCACTTT
CASSSPVGSNSPLHF
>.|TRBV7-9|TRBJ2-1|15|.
TGTGCCAGCAGCCTCCTCGGTGGGCCGGTCAATGAGCAGTTCTTC
CASSLLGGPVNEQFF
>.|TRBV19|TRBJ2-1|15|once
TGTGCCAGTAGTCAGTTTGGGACAAAAGTCACTGAGCAGTTCTTC
CASSQFGTKVTEQFF
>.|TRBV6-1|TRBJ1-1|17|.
TGTGCCAGCAGTGAAGCTTCTGGGGCAGGGCTTGACACTGAAGCTTTCTTT
CASSEASGAGLDTEAFF
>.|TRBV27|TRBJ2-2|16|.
TGTGCCAGCAGTTATATCGACGGGATTGCGAGTGGGGAGCTGTTTTTT
CASSYIDGIASGELFF
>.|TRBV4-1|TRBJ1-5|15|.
TGCGCCAGCAGCCAAGAACAGGGTGGGGATCAGCCCCAGCATTTT
CASSQEQGGDQPQHF
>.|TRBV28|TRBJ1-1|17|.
TGTGCCAGCAGTATGGGGGGATTGCATCCGTCACCCCTTGAAGCTTTCTTT
CASSMGGLHPSPLEAFF
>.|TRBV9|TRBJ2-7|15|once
TGTGCCAGCAGCGTAGGGGGGGGGCCAACCTACGAGCAGTACTTC
CASSVGGGPTYEQYF
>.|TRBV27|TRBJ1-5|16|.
TGTGCCAGCAGTTTATCTGGGGGGGAGGGGGATCAGCCCCAGCATTTT
CASSLSGGEGDQPQHF
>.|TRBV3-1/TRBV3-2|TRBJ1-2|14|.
TGTGCCAGCAGCCAAGATCCCTCGGACTATGGCTACACCTTC
CASSQDPSDYGYTF
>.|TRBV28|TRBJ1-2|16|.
TGTGCCAGCAGTCCCGCGTCTACCGGGAGCTGGTATGGCTACACCTTC
CASSPASTGSWYGYTF
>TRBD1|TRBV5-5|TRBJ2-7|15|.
TGTGCCAGCAGCTTGAACCGGGACAGCGTTTACGAGCAGTACTTC
CASSLNRDSVYEQYF
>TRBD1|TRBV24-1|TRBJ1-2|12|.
TGTGCCACCAGGGGGGACAGGGTCGGCTACACCTTC
CATRGDRVGYTF
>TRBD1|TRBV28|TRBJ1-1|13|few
TGTGCCAGCGTAAGACCAGGGGGCACTGAAGCTTTCTTT
CASVRPGGTEAFF
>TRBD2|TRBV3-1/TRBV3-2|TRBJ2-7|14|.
TGTGCCAGCAGCCGAACTAGCGGGCCCTCCGAGCAGTACTTC
CASSRTSGPSEQYF
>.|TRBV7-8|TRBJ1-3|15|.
TGTGCCAGCAGCTTCAGCGTTAACTCTGGAAACACCATATATTTT
CASSFSVNSGNTIYF
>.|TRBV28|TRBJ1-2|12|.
TGTGCCAGCAGTTTCCCCGAGTGGGGCTACACCTTC
CASSFPEWGYTF
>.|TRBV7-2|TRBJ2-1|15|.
TGTGCCAGCAGCTCAGCGGCGGTGTCCTACAATGAGCAGTTCTTC
CASSSAAVSYNEQFF
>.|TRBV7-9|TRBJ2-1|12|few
TGTGCCAGCAGCTTAGTAAACAATGAGCAGTTCTTC
CASSLVNNEQFF
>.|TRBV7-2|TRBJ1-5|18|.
TGTGCCAGCAGCTTAGGATCCCCCGGGCCCAGGGTGAATCAGCCCCAGCATTTT
CASSLGSPGPRVNQPQHF
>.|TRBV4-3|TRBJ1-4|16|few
TGCGCCAGCAGCCAAGCTCCCGATCACAGAAACGAAAAACTGTTTTTT
CASSQAPDHRNEKLFF
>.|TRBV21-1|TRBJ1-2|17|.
TGTGCCAGCAGCAAACCTCCCCGACTCAAAGTTAACTATGGCTACACCTTC
CASSKPPRLKVNYGYTF
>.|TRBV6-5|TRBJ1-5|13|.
TGTGCCGCTAAGCTGTCGAGCAATCAGCCCCAGCATTTT
CAAKLSSNQPQHF
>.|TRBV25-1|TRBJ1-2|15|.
TGTGCCAGCAGTGAATCCTCCCGGGACATCTATGGCTACACCTTC
CASSESSRDIYGYTF
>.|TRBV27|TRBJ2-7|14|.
TGTGCCAGCAAGATTTCAGGGGCACCCTACGAGCAGTACTTC
CASKISGAPYEQYF
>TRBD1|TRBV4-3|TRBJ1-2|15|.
TGCGCCAGCAGCCAGGGCACAGGGGTCAACTATGGCTACACCTTC
CASSQGTGVNYGYTF
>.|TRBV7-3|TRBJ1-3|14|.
TGTGCCAGCAGCTCGTCGGGGGGGAGAAACACCATATATTTT
CASSSSGGRNTIYF
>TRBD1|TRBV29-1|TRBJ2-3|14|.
TGCAGCGTTGAAGGAGACAGGGGCGTAGATACGCAGTATTTT
CSVEGDRGVDTQYF
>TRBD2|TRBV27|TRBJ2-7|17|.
TGTGCCAGCAGTTTCTCCGTTCCGGTCGGGAGGTCCTACGAGCAGTACTTC
CASSFSVPVGRSYEQYF
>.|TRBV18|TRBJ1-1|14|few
TGTGCCAGCTCACTATACGGGAGAAACACTGAAGCTTTCTTT
CASSLYGRNTEAFF
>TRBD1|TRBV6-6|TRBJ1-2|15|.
TGTGCCAGCAGTCCGACAGGGCCTCCTAACTATGGCTACACCTTC
CASSPTGPPNYGYTF
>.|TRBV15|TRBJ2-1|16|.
TGTGCCACCAGCCCGGAGGGCCTTAACTCCTACAATGAGCAGTTCTTC
CATSPEGLNSYNEQFF
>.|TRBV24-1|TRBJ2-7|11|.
TGTGCCACCAGTGGAGGCTACGAGCAGTACTTC
CATSGGYEQYF
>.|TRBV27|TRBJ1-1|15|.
TGTGCCAGCAGTTTTGGGCGGGCGGGGAACACTGAAGCTTTCTTT
CASSFGRAGNTEAFF
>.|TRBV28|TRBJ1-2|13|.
TGTGCCAGCTTCGACAGCCCAGTCTATGGCTACACCTTC
CASFDSPVYGYTF
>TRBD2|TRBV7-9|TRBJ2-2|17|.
TGTGCCAGCAGCCACCTTTCTGGGAGGGGCGCCACCGGGGAGCTGTTTTTT
CASSHLSGRGATGELFF
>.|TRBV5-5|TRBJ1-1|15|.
TGTGCCAGCGTAAGGACCTATGGGGCGGCCACTGAAGCTTTCTTT
CASVRTYGAATEAFF
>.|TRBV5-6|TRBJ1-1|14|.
TGTGCCAGCAGCCGGGCAGGGGTCCTCACTGAAGCTTTCTTT
CASSRAGVLTEAFF
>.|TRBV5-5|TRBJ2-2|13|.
TGTGCCAGCAACTTTTTTTATACCGGGGAGCTGTTTTTT
CASNFFYTGELFF
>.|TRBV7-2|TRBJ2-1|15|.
TGTGCCAGCAGCTTAGGCGGGACAGCCTACAATGAGCAGTTCTTC
CASSLGGTAYNEQFF
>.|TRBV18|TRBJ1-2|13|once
TGTGCCAGCTCACCAGGGGCCTCAAATGGCTACACCTTC
CASSPGASNGYTF
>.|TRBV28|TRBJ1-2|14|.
TGTGCCAGCAGGTTGCAGGGTCCCTCCTATGGCTACACCTTC
CASRLQGPSYGYTF
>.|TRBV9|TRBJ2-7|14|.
TGTGCCAGCAGCGTAGGCGTTCTCTCCTACGAGCAGTACTTC
CASSVGVLSYEQYF
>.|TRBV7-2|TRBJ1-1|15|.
TGTGCCAGCAGCGCGAAAAGGGCGGGAAACACTGAAGCTTTCTTT
CASSAKRAGNTEAFF
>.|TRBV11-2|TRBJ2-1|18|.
TGTGCCAGCAGCTTAGATGACCGGGGTTGGCGGGCCTACAATGAGCAGTTCTTC
CASSLDDRGWRAYNEQFF
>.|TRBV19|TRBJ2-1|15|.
TGTGCCAGTAGTATCGGGATACGATTCCACAATGAGCAGTTCTTC
CASSIGIRFHNEQFF
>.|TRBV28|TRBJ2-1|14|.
TGTGCCAGCAACTTACTACACGCATACAATGAGCAGTTCTTC
CASNLLHAYNEQFF
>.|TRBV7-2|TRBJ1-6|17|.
TGTGCCAGCAGCTTAGGAGGCAGTAGGCCAAGGCATTCACCCCTCCACTTT
CASSLGGSRPRHSPLHF
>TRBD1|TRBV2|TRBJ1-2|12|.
TGTGCCAGCAGTGGCGACAGGGATAGCTACACCTTC
CASSGDRDSYTF
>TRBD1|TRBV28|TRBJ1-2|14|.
TGTGCCAGCAGTCCTCCAGGGGGGAATGGTGGCTACACCTTC
CASSPPGGNGGYTF
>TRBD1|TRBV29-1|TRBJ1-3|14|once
TGCAGCGTGGCACAGGGGAACTCTGGAAACACCATATATTTT
CSVAQGNSGNTIYF